This record looks at one T cell receptor beta chain sequence and its context. The repertoire was sequenced with immunoSEQ multiplex PCR; TCRdb's copy has only in-frame clones and lacks some. The sample yields 100,000 to 120,000 clones, approximately 89% seen once. This entry comes from a study of cytomegalovirus exposure and HLA in healthy donors. Donors came from a validation cohort of over 100 subjects, distinct from the first 666-subject cohort. The germline gives CDR1 MGHRA, CDR2 YSYEKL. The CDR3 length is 14 residues. Trimming at V came to 4 bases and at J to 7 bases, leaving 4 bases not matched to a gene.

The clonotype comes from a woman aged 18-29 years in good health and CMV-seronegative. Source material: PBMCs. The chain recombines TRBV4-1 with TRBJ1-4; 9 positions match TRBD1. CDR3 sequence (DNA): TGCGCCAGCAGCCGGACAGGGGTGGTTGAAAAACTGTTTTTT. Translated, it gives CASSRTGVVEKLFF.